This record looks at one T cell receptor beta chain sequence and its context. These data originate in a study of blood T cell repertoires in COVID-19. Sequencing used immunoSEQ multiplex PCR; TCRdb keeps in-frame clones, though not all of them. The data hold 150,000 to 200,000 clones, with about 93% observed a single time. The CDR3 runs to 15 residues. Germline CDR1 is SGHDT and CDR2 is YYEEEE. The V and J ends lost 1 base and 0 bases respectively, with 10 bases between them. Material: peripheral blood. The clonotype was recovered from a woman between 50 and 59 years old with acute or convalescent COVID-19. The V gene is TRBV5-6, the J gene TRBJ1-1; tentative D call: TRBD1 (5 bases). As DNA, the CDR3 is TGTGCCAGCAGCTTGAGGGGCCGAATGAACACTGAAGCTTTCTTT. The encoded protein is CASSLRGRMNTEAFF. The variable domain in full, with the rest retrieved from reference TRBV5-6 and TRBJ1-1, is DAGVTQSPTHLIKTRGQQVTLRCSPKSGHDTVSWYQQALGQGPQFIFQYYEEEERQRGNFPDRFSGHQFPNYSSELNVNALLLGDSALYLCASSLRGRMNTEAFFGQGTRLTVV.